The 20 T cell receptor beta chains listed next were all sequenced from one sample in a study of Ad26.COV2.S vaccination and SARS-CoV-2 variants. Assay: immunoSEQ multiplex PCR; the TCRdb copy retains only in-frame clones and omits some. The sample shows 300,000 to 400,000 clones, approximately 90% of them seen only once. The material sequenced was peripheral blood, taken after recovery from COVID-19. These receptors were taken from a human donor who had recovered from COVID-19.

The rearrangement joins TRBV18 to TRBJ1-1; D gene ambiguous. Germline V lookup: CDR1 KGHSH, CDR2 LQKENI. Trimming left V 3 bases short and J 4 bases short, with 15 bases between. The CDR3 covers 15 residues. The CDR3 reads CASSPPGRVRTEAFF. In nucleotides, the CDR3 is TGTGCCAGCTCACCCCCAGGAAGGGTCCGCACTGAAGCTTTCTTT.

The rearrangement uses TRBV7-2 and TRBJ1-2; TRBD1 matches 8 bases. Germline CDR1 and CDR2: SGHTA and FQGNSA. This CDR3 spans 17 amino acids. V shed 5 bases and J 4 bases; nucleotides not matched to a gene: 15. The CDR3 loop reads CASSLGRGQGAAYGYTF. The CDR3 coding sequence is TGTGCCAGCAGCCTGGGGAGGGGTCAGGGGGCGGCCTATGGCTACACCTTC.

CDR3 loop: CASSSGGPQETQYF. The CDR3 DNA is TGCGCCAGCAGTAGCGGGGGGCCTCAAGAGACCCAGTACTTC. The chain recombines TRBV10-1 with TRBJ2-5; TRBD2 aligns across 9 bases. The CDR3 extends over 14 amino acids. V gave up 5 bases and J gave up 2 bases; unmatched junction bases: 3. The germline V gene encodes CDR1 WNHNN and CDR2 SYGVQD (reference sequence).

This clone has only one observation. The chain uses TRBV7-2 and TRBJ2-1, with 7 nucleotides matching TRBD1. The CDR3 consists of 16 residues. Germline trimming cut 4 bases from V and 1 base from J; bases unmatched to any gene: 7. Germline CDR1 SGHTA, CDR2 FQGNSA. CDR3 in amino acids: CASSSGTASSYNEQFF. The CDR3 coding sequence is TGTGCCAGCAGCTCGGGGACAGCAAGTTCCTACAATGAGCAGTTCTTC.

The chain combines TRBV4-1 with TRBJ2-2; D is uncertain. Germline CDR1 is MGHRA and CDR2 is YSYEKL. V was shortened by 3 bases and J by 5 bases, with 7 bases between the two germline ends. This CDR3 region has 13 residues. In nucleotides, the CDR3 is TGCGCCAGCAGCCAGCTTCTAACCGGGGAGCTGTTTTTT. Amino acids: CASSQLLTGELFF.

The chain recombines TRBV2 with TRBJ1-1; D remains ambiguous. This CDR3 region has 12 residues. Germline-derived CDR1 and CDR2 are SNHLY and FYNNEI. The V and J ends lost 2 bases and 11 bases respectively, with 12 bases between them. The CDR3: CASSETHIMAFF. In nucleotides, the CDR3 is TGTGCCAGCAGTGAAACTCATATTATGGCTTTCTTT.

V is TRBV11-3 and J is TRBJ2-1; TRBD2 agrees at 10 bases. Germline V gene lookup returns CDR1 SGHNT and CDR2 YENEEA. The CDR3 loop spans 17 amino acids. The V and J ends lost 1 base and 5 bases, in that order; junction bases with no gene match: 8. CDR3 nucleotides: TGTGCCAGCAGCTTAGGGCAGATAGCGGGGGGTAACAATGAGCAGTTCTTC. Its protein is CASSLGQIAGGNNEQFF. Full variable domain (missing parts from reference TRBV11-3 and TRBJ2-1): EAGVVQSPRYKIIEKKQPVAFWCNPISGHNTLYWYLQNLGQGPELLIRYENEEAVDDSQLPKDRFSAERLKGVDSTLKIQPAELGDSAVYLCASSLGQIAGGNNEQFFGPGTRLTVL.

The chain couples TRBV27 to TRBJ1-1, with a tentative D call TRBD1 (6 bases). The CDR3 is 12 residues long. Germline V gene lookup returns CDR1 MNHEY and CDR2 SMNVEV (reference sequence). V was cut by 6 bases and J by 11 bases, with 16 bases left in between. The CDR3 protein is CASRKTGGRAFF. As DNA, the CDR3 is TGTGCCAGCAGAAAAACGGGGGGGCGGGCTTTCTTT.

This clone appeared once. The chain has TRBV6-5 and TRBJ1-1; D is ambiguous. Germline V gene sequence: CDR1 MNHEY, CDR2 SVGAGI. The CDR3 is 11 amino acids. V dropped 4 bases and J dropped 8 bases, with 8 bases sitting between them. The CDR3 DNA is TGTGCCAGCAGTTGGAAAGGAGAAGCTTTCTTT. Residues: CASSWKGEAFF.

The gene calls are TRBV2 and TRBJ2-3; 11 positions agree with TRBD2. CDR1 and CDR2 (germline): SNHLY, FYNNEI. V lost 5 bases to trimming and J lost 1 base; unmatched junction nucleotides: 5. CDR3 length: 16 amino acids. CDR3: CASSHTSGRRTDTQYF. In DNA form, the CDR3 reads TGTGCCAGCAGTCACACTAGCGGGAGACGCACAGATACGCAGTATTTT. Full variable domain (outside the CDR3, taken from reference TRBV2 and TRBJ2-3): EPEVTQTPSHQVTQMGQEVILRCVPISNHLYFYWYRQILGQKVEFLVSFYNNEISEKSEIFDDQFSVERPDGSNFTLKIRSTKLEDSAMYFCASSHTSGRRTDTQYFGPGTRLTVL.

The chain links TRBV7-9 to TRBJ2-1; D uncertain. This CDR3 is built from 17 residues. CDR1 is SEHNR, CDR2 FQNEAQ, per germline (reference sequence). V was cut by 3 bases and J by 4 bases, with 19 bases left in between. The CDR3 nucleotides read TGTGCCAGCAGCTTTTTGATGATAGCTGGTGGGTACAATGAGCAGTTCTTC. Protein: CASSFLMIAGGYNEQFF.

The chain links TRBV6-5 to TRBJ2-5; 7 nucleotides align to TRBD1. With 5 bases clipped from V and 2 bases from J, the junction kept 8 bases outside the gene matches. Germline values: CDR1 MNHEY, CDR2 SVGAGI. The CDR3 contains 15 residues. DNA of the CDR3: TGTGCCAGCAGTCAACAGGGACAGCGACAAGAGACCCAGTACTTC. Its translation: CASSQQGQRQETQYF.

This clone was counted only a few times. The CDR3 loop is CASNGSNQPQHF. CDR3 in DNA: TGTGCCAGTAACGGTAGCAATCAGCCCCAGCATTTT. The chain recombines TRBV19 with TRBJ1-5, with D hard to call. Germline CDR1 reads LNHDA; CDR2 reads SQIVND (reference sequence). CDR3 size: 12 residues. Trimming stripped 7 bases from V and 0 bases from J, with 4 bases between.

The chain couples TRBV11-2 to TRBJ2-2, with D possibly being TRBD1 (5 bases). The germline gives CDR1 SGHAT, CDR2 FQNNGV. CDR3 length: 15 residues. V shed 1 base and J shed 8 bases, with 14 bases lying between them. CDR3 in DNA: TGTGCCAGCAGCTTAGCCAGGGCTGCAGGAGGGGAGCTGTTTTTT. Residues: CASSLARAAGGELFF.

The genes are TRBV5-3 and TRBJ2-5; maybe TRBD2 (5 bases). TRBV5-3 is known as an ORF, though its function is uncertain. This CDR3 region has 14 residues. The germline V and J ends were trimmed by 1 base and 4 bases, with 11 bases remaining between them. CDR3 sequence (DNA): TGTGCCAGAAGCTTGTTGGGAGTTAGAGAGACCCAGTACTTC. Encoded protein: CARSLLGVRETQYF.

The gene calls are TRBV6-5 and TRBJ1-2, with D tentatively TRBD1 (5 bases). Germline V gene sequence: CDR1 MNHEY, CDR2 SVGAGI. The V and J ends lost 2 bases and 3 bases respectively, with 16 bases between them. This CDR3 is 16 amino acids long. This CDR3 reads CASSYPQGMGHYGYTF. The CDR3 DNA follows: TGTGCCAGCAGTTACCCGCAGGGAATGGGCCACTATGGCTACACCTTC.

This chain connects TRBV6-1 to TRBJ1-1; D is unclear. Per the germline V gene, CDR1 is MNHNS and CDR2 is SASEGT. CDR3 length equals 14 residues. V lost 3 bases and J lost 1, with 9 bases in between. The CDR3 coding sequence is TGTGCCAGCAGTGAGAGACACTCGAACACTGAAGCTTTCTTT. This gives the protein CASSERHSNTEAFF.

The rearrangement joins TRBV11-2 to TRBJ1-5; D may be TRBD1 (5 bases). Deletions cut 2 bases from V and 2 bases from J, with 7 bases between. This CDR3 spans 14 amino acids. The germline gives CDR1 SGHAT, CDR2 FQNNGV. The CDR3 here is CASSLWGGNQPQHF. The CDR3 DNA reads as TGTGCCAGCAGCTTATGGGGGGGCAATCAGCCCCAGCATTTT.

V usage is TRBV24-1 and J usage is TRBJ2-2; D remains unclear. V lost 5 bases to trimming and J lost 0 bases, with 6 bases between them. This CDR3 comprises 14 residues. The germline CDR1 and CDR2 sequences are KGHDR and SFDVKD. CDR3 nucleotide sequence: TGTGCCACCAGTGGGGCGTCGAACACCGGGGAGCTGTTTTTT. Translating it yields CATSGASNTGELFF.

The CDR3 bases are TGTGCCAGCAGCCATTTCGCAGGGACAGGGGGTACGGTTAGAGAAAAACTGTTTTTT. This codes for CASSHFAGTGGTVREKLFF. The V and J genes are TRBV3-1 (or the pseudogene TRBV3-2) and TRBJ1-4; the match to TRBD1 covers 11 bases. Germline V gives CDR1 LGHDT, CDR2 YNNKEL (reference sequence). This CDR3 has 19 amino acids. The V gene end was trimmed by 3 bases and the J gene end by 8 bases; junction bases not matched to a gene: 17.